This entry is about one T cell receptor beta chain. Its specificity is unknown. These data belong to a study of cytomegalovirus exposure and HLA in healthy donors. Study observations and caveats: Common viral pathogens (according to a later analysis) appeared linked to several of the most significant clusters. Highest at DRB1 and lowest at HLA-C, TCR association rates differed among HLA loci in a later analysis.

The length of the CDR3 is 14 residues. Per germline, CDR1 MNHEY and CDR2 SVGAGI. Trimming shortened V by 0 bases and J by 1 base, and 6 bases separated the two germline ends. PCR primers comprised 60 Vbeta and 13 Jbeta primers. Assay used: immunoSEQ multiplex PCR; TCRdb lists only in-frame clones, some missing. In the table there are about 34,000 clones, 55% to 80% of which are singletons. This receptor was taken from a man aged 40-50 years in good health and CMV-seropositive. The chain joins TRBV6-5 to TRBJ2-5; D remains ambiguous. The source material was PBMCs. CDR3 sequence reads: CASSYSPSQETQYF. The CDR3 DNA is TGTGCCAGCAGTTACTCGCCTAGCCAAGAGACCCAGTACTTC.